One and the same sample provided the 3 T cell receptor beta chains below, sequenced in a study of T cell responses to AZD1222 COVID-19 vaccine. The repertoire was sequenced with immunoSEQ multiplex PCR; TCRdb's copy has only in-frame clones and lacks some. The data show 97,000 or so clones, about 88% seen once. Sequences were derived from peripheral blood, sampled on day 0 of AZD1222 vaccination. The origin of the receptors is an adult in good health.

This chain links TRBV18 with TRBJ1-1; 7 bases line up with TRBD1. The CDR3 contains 14 residues. Germline CDR1 is KGHSH and CDR2 is LQKENI. With V trimmed by 6 bases and J by 0 bases, 4 bases remained unmatched. The CDR3 region is CASSLDRVNTEAFF. The CDR3 DNA reads TGTGCCAGCTCCCTCGACAGGGTGAACACTGAAGCTTTCTTT.

The chain joins TRBV6-5 to TRBJ2-1; maybe TRBD1 (6 bases). V dropped 10 bases and J dropped 5 bases, with 15 bases sitting between them. Germline CDR1 MNHEY, CDR2 SVGAGI. This CDR3 is 13 amino acids long. The DNA of the CDR3 is TGTGCCACCAAACCAGGGGTAAACAATGAGCAGTTCTTC. Amino acid sequence: CATKPGVNNEQFF.

The chain employs TRBV11-2 and TRBJ1-1; D remains ambiguous. Deletions cut 0 bases from V and 5 bases from J, with 13 bases between. The CDR3 spans 15 residues. The germline CDR1 and CDR2 sequences are SGHAT and FQNNGV. Here the CDR3 reads CASSLDTALGTEAFF. In DNA, the CDR3 is TGTGCCAGCAGCTTAGATACCGCCTTAGGGACTGAAGCTTTCTTT.